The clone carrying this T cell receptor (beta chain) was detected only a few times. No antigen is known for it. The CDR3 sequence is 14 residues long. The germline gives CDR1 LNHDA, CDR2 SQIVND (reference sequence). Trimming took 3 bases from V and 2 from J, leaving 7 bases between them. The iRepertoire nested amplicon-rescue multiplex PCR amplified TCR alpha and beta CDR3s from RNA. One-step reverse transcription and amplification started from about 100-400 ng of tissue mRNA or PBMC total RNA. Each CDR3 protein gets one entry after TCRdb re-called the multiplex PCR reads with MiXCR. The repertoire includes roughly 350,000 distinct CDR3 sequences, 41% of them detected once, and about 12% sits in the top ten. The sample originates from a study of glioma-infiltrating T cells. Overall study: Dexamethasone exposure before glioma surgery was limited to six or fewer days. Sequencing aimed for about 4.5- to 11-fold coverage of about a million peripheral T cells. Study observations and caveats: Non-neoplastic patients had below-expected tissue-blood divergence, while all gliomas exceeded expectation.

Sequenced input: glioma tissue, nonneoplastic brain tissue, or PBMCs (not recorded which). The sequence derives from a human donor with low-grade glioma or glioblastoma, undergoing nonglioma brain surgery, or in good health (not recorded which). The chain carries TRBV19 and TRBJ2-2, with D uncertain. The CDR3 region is CASSIQLNTGELFF. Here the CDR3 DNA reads TGTGCCAGTAGTATCCAACTTAACACCGGGGAGCTGTTTTTT.